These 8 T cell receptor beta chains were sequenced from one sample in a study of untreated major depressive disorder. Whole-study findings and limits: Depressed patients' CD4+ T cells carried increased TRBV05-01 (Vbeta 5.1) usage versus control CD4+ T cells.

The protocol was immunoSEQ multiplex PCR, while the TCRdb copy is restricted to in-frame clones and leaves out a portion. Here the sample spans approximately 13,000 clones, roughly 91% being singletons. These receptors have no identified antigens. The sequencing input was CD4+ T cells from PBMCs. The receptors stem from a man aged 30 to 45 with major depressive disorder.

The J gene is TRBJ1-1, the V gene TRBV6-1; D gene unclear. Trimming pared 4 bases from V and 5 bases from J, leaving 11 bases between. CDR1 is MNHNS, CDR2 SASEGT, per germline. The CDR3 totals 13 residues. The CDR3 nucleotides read TGTGCCAGCAGTGGGGTCCCGGGAACTGAAGCTTTCTTT. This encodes CASSGVPGTEAFF.

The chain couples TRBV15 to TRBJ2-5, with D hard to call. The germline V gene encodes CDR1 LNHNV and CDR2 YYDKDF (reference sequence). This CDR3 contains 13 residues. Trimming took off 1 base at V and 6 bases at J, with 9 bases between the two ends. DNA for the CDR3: TGTGCCACCAGCAGAGGGAGTACTCAGACCCAGTACTTC. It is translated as CATSRGSTQTQYF.

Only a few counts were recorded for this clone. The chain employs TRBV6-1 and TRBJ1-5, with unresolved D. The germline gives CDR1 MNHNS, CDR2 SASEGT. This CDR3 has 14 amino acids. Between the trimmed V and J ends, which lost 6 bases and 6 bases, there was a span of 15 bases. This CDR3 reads CASSADQAAQPQHF. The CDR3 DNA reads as TGTGCCAGCAGCGCCGACCAGGCAGCTCAGCCCCAGCATTTT.

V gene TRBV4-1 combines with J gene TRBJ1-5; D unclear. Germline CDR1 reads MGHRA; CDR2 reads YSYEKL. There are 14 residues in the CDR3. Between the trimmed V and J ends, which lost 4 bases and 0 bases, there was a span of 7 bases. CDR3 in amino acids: CASSLPSSNQPQHF. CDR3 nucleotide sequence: TGCGCCAGCAGCCTCCCGAGTAGCAATCAGCCCCAGCATTTT.

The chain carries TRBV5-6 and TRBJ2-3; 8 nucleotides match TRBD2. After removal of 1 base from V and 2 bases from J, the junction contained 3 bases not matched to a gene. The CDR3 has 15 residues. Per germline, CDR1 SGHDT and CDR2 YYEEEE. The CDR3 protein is CASSLMRGATDTQYF. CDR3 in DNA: TGTGCCAGCAGCTTGATGCGGGGGGCCACAGATACGCAGTATTTT.

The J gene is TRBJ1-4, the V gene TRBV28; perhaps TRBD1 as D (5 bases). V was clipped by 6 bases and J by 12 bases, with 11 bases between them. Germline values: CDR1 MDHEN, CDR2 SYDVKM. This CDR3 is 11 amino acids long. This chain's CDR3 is CASSWGGELFF. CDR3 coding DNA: TGTGCCAGCAGCTGGGGAGGGGAACTGTTTTTT.

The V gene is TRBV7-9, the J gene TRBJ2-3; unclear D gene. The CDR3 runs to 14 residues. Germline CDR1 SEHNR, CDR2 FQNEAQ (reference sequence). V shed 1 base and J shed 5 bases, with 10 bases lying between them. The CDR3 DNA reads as TGTGCCAGCAGCTTAGATATAGGCGTAGATACGCAGTATTTT. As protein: CASSLDIGVDTQYF.

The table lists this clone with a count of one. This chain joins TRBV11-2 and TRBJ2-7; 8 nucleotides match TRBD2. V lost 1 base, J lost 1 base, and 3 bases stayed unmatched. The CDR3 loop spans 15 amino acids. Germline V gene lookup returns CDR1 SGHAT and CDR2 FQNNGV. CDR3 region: CASSLGGGSSYEQYF. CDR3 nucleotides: TGTGCCAGCAGCTTAGGCGGGGGGTCTTCCTACGAGCAGTACTTC.